The 16 T cell receptor beta chains reported below all come from one sample, sequenced in a study of EBV T-cell therapy then PD-1 blockade in nasopharyngeal carcinoma. Treatment noted: AdE1-LMPpoly-expanded autologous EBV-specific T-cell therapy followed by anti-PD-1 nivolumab. Clones were sequenced by immunoSEQ multiplex PCR, and TCRdb holds only the in-frame ones, with some missing. This table holds roughly 20,000 clones, 80% to 85% found once. No antigen has been identified for these receptors. This specimen was CD8+ T cells from blood, taken at roughly day 32 from a patient whose treatment included autologous EBV-specific T cells and nivolumab. The receptor source for this set is a man aged 35 to 55 with nasopharyngeal carcinoma.

This clone came up once. V and J are TRBV12-3 or TRBV12-4 and TRBJ2-5; unclear D gene. This CDR3 is built from 12 residues. Trimming stripped 2 bases from V and 5 bases from J, with 6 bases between. Written as DNA, the CDR3 is TGTGCCAGCAGTTTAATCATCGAGACCCAGTACTTC. It specifies CASSLIIETQYF.

The chain uses TRBV30 and TRBJ1-2; D gene ambiguous. Germline loops: CDR1 GTSNPN, CDR2 SVGIG (reference sequence). V was shortened by 2 bases and J by 4 bases, with 11 bases between the two germline ends. This CDR3 spans 13 amino acids. The CDR3 nucleotides are TGTGCCTGGAGTCACGGCGAATTCTATGGCTACACCTTC. As protein: CAWSHGEFYGYTF.

The chain links TRBV7-9 to TRBJ1-2; 7 nucleotides align to TRBD1. The V and J ends lost 5 bases and 2 bases, in that order; junction bases with no gene match: 11. The CDR3 contains 16 residues. CDR1 and CDR2 (germline): SEHNR, FQNEAQ (reference sequence). CDR3 nucleotide sequence: TGTGCCAGCAGCCCGGTCGGACAGGATAGGAACTATGGCTACACCTTC. Its protein is CASSPVGQDRNYGYTF.

This chain links TRBV6-5 with TRBJ1-6; D gene unclear. The CDR3 consists of 15 residues. Germline lookup yields CDR1 MNHEY and CDR2 SVGAGI. V was shortened by 2 bases and J by 13 bases, with 18 bases between the two germline ends. This CDR3 is CASSYTTGPGNPLHF. Written as DNA, the CDR3 is TGTGCCAGCAGTTACACCACGGGCCCCGGTAATCCCCTCCACTTT.

This clone was detected only a few times. V and J are TRBV7-6 and TRBJ1-5; D call uncertain. Germline CDR1 and CDR2: SGHVS and FNYEAQ. The CDR3 totals 13 residues. V shed 1 base and J shed 4 bases, with 5 bases lying between them. CDR3 residues: CASSLGFNQPQHF. The CDR3 DNA reads as TGTGCCAGCAGCTTAGGTTTTAATCAGCCCCAGCATTTT.

The chain couples TRBV5-1 to TRBJ1-4; TRBD1 aligns across 7 bases. The J segment lost 13 bases and the V segment lost 0 bases, leaving 12 bases of the junction unmatched. CDR1 is SGHRS, CDR2 YFSETQ, per germline. The CDR3 contains 15 residues. The CDR3 sequence: CASSLGGTAREGLFF. The CDR3, as DNA: TGCGCCAGCAGCTTGGGAGGGACAGCCCGAGAGGGACTGTTTTTT.

Turning to this clone: The junction departs from the called germline gene at one end, perhaps through a read error. The genes are TRBV7-9 and TRBJ1-4; unclear D gene. CDR1 and CDR2 from the germline V gene are SEHNR and FQNEAQ (reference sequence). The CDR3 is made up of 13 amino acids. The CDR3 region has the DNA TGTGCCAGCAGCCCGTCCGGGCTCCACCTAGAACATTTT. It is translated as CASSPSGLHLEHF.

The J gene is TRBJ1-5, the V gene TRBV4-2; a possible D gene is TRBD1 (5 bases). The length of the CDR3 is 16 residues. Germline V lookup: CDR1 LGHNA, CDR2 YNFKEQ. V shed 0 bases and J shed 9 bases, with 18 bases lying between them. CDR3 nucleotides: TGTGCCAGCAGCCAAGATGCCTCTCAGGGATTGGGGCCCCAGCATTTT. Protein: CASSQDASQGLGPQHF.

The chain has TRBV19 and TRBJ2-7, with unresolved D. This CDR3 region has 15 residues. Germline loops: CDR1 LNHDA, CDR2 SQIVND (reference sequence). The ends were cut back, 9 bases at V and 0 bases at J, with 18 bases in the middle. The CDR3, as DNA: TGTGCCAGCCGGCTTGGGTTTTCTTTCTCCTACGAGCAGTACTTC. Encoded protein: CASRLGFSFSYEQYF.

The V call is TRBV9, the J call TRBJ2-4; maybe TRBD2 (5 bases). CDR3 size: 14 residues. Trimming removed 2 bases from V and 9 bases from J, with 15 bases in between. The germline CDR1 and CDR2 sequences are SGDLS and YYNGEE. The CDR3 nucleotides are TGTGCCAGCAGCGTGGGAGAGAGGTTAGGCATTCAGTACTTC. Translation: CASSVGERLGIQYF.

J is TRBJ1-2 and V is TRBV27, with 7 bases that match TRBD1. J lost 3 bases, V lost 8 bases, and 6 bases had no gene match. This CDR3 contains 13 residues. CDR1 and CDR2 from the germline V gene are MNHEY and SMNVEV (reference sequence). The CDR3 coding sequence is TGTGCCAGCCAAAGACAGGGAGACTATGGCTACACCTTC. Translated: CASQRQGDYGYTF.

The V gene is TRBV7-9, the J gene TRBJ2-5; TRBD2 aligns across 10 bases. The CDR3 spans 15 residues. CDR1 SEHNR and CDR2 FQNEAQ come from the germline V gene (reference sequence). Trimming at V came to 5 bases and at J to 5 bases, leaving 8 bases not matched to a gene. CDR3 coding DNA: TGTGCCAGCAGCCTACCGGGACTAGCGATGGAGACCCAGTACTTC. Translating gives CASSLPGLAMETQYF.

This clone was observed once. The V gene is TRBV6-6, the J gene TRBJ1-5; D gene uncertain. The V gene lost 0 bases and the J gene lost 0 bases, with 9 bases spanning the gap. The V gene's germline CDR1 is MNHNY and CDR2 SVGAGI (reference sequence). The CDR3 spans 16 residues. CDR3 protein: CASSYSRPGSNQPQHF. Written as DNA, the CDR3 is TGTGCCAGCAGTTACTCGCGGCCCGGTAGCAATCAGCCCCAGCATTTT.

V and J are TRBV12-3 or TRBV12-4 and TRBJ1-4; D is ambiguous. The CDR3 loop spans 13 amino acids. V was clipped by 3 bases and J by 8 bases, with 10 bases between them. The CDR3 here is CASSFLVPEKLFF. CDR3 sequence (DNA): TGTGCCAGCAGTTTCTTGGTTCCAGAAAAACTGTTTTTT.

The chain recombines TRBV20-1 with TRBJ1-1; D is ambiguous. V dropped 3 bases and J dropped 3 bases, with 11 bases sitting between them. This CDR3 is built from 13 residues. Looked up from germline, CDR1 is DFQATT and CDR2 is SNEGSKA (reference sequence). This CDR3 reads CSASSGSDTEAFF. CDR3 bases: TGCAGTGCTAGTTCCGGGTCGGACACTGAAGCTTTCTTT.

This clone was seen once. This rearrangement joins TRBV27 to TRBJ2-1; D unresolved. The CDR3 sequence is 10 residues long. Germline-derived CDR1 and CDR2 are MNHEY and SMNVEV (reference sequence). Trimming took off 3 bases at V and 10 bases at J, with 4 bases between the two ends. DNA for the CDR3: TGTGCCAGCAGTTTTTCGGAGCAGTTCTTC. This translates into CASSFSEQFF.